The present entry profiles one TCR beta chain with its context. The antigen is undetermined. This specimen comes from a study of CD8+ T cells in alopecia areata. General observations from the study: The study found TCR sharing across patients less clear than in mice, possibly for HLA reasons.

Following RNA extraction, reverse transcription yielded cDNA that acted as the sequencing template. Generated by immunoSEQ multiplex PCR, the TCRdb table keeps only in-frame clones and is missing some. The repertoire holds roughly 150,000 clones, with roughly 50% as singletons. From germline, CDR1 is MGHDK and CDR2 SYGVNS. The CDR3 is made up of 15 amino acids. The ends were cut back, 10 bases at V and 1 base at J, with 19 bases in the middle. The rearrangement links TRBV25-1 to TRBJ1-1; D is perhaps TRBD1 (5 bases). The TCR comes from a human donor with alopecia areata. Sequences were obtained from CD4+ T cells sorted from blood. CDR3: CATKGLGHTNTEAFF. In DNA, the CDR3 is TGTGCCACCAAAGGACTCGGACATACGAACACTGAAGCTTTCTTT.